This T cell receptor (beta chain) was identified in a study of T cell clonotyping in hematopoietic cell transplantation. General observations from the study: Few recipient clonotypes overlapped donors; over 97% were de novo at given depth.

There are a few counts of this clone. Its target is unknown. The ends were cut back, 6 bases at V and 1 base at J, with 9 bases in the middle. The CDR3 contains 13 residues. CDR1 and CDR2 (germline): MNHEY, SVGAGI. Time point of the sample: recipient sample about 28 days before transplant, after cytoreduction. Blood collection times were about day -28 and days 30, 100, 180 posttransplant. The assay was immunoSEQ multiplex PCR, and TCRdb's table has in-frame clones only and misses some. The top ten hold over 15% of the sample, which has 15,000 to 20,000 clones, about 80% seen once. The sequences come from peripheral blood mononuclear cells, collected before stem cell transplant. The chain recombines TRBV6-5 with TRBJ2-5; tentatively, D is TRBD1 (6 bases). This TCR came from a man in his 60s with acute myeloid leukemia. Some clones in this sample may be carry-over from other donors' samples. This CDR3 is CASRGTIQETQYF. The CDR3 region has the DNA TGTGCCAGCAGGGGGACAATCCAAGAGACCCAGTACTTC.